These 23 T cell receptor beta chains originate from one sample sequenced in a study of CD8 T cells in Susac syndrome. With random hexamers, reverse transcription was performed on about 0.5 to 1 ug of RNA. TCRdb fed the immunoSEQ multiplex PCR reads into MiXCR, producing one record per CDR3 protein. This sample carries roughly 200,000 distinct CDR3 sequences, roughly 92% of them seen once, and the ten largest clones take 0.1% to 0.12%. Sequencing was done on a sample of CD4+ T cells from PBMCs. The receptors shown here come from a human donor in good health.

The rearrangement uses TRBV12-3 or TRBV12-4 and TRBJ2-1; 7 nucleotides agree with TRBD2. With 6 bases clipped from V and 0 bases from J, the junction kept 5 bases outside the gene matches. This CDR3 contains 15 residues. The CDR3 here is CASRTSVSSYNEQFF. The CDR3 DNA reads as TGTGCCAGCAGAACTAGCGTTAGCTCCTACAATGAGCAGTTCTTC.

The chain employs TRBV19 and TRBJ1-2; possibly TRBD1 for D (5 bases). This CDR3 contains 14 residues. V was shortened by 3 bases and J by 5 bases, with 13 bases between the two germline ends. The germline CDR1 and CDR2 sequences are LNHDA and SQIVND (reference sequence). CDR3 sequence (DNA): TGTGCCAGTAGTATGGAGGGGCTTTGGTATGGCTACACCTTC. Protein: CASSMEGLWYGYTF.

This clonotype came up a few times. The rearrangement joins TRBV4-2 to TRBJ2-7; D is possibly TRBD2 (5 bases). There are 14 residues in the CDR3. V lost 0 bases and J lost 2, with 8 bases in between. Germline V gene lookup returns CDR1 LGHNA and CDR2 YNFKEQ. The CDR3 reads CASSQDLLAYEQYV. The DNA for the CDR3 is TGTGCCAGCAGCCAAGATCTACTAGCCTACGAGCAGTACGTC.

The sample holds one count of this clonotype. V gene TRBV5-6 combines with J gene TRBJ1-2; weak D call: TRBD1 (6 bases). This CDR3 contains 13 residues. V dropped 5 bases and J dropped 3 bases, with 11 bases sitting between them. CDR1 and CDR2 (germline): SGHDT, YYEEEE. The CDR3 DNA follows: TGTGCCAGCAGTCCGGACAGATACTATGGCTACACCTTC. It encodes CASSPDRYYGYTF.

This rearrangement joins TRBV9 to TRBJ1-3; 9 bases match TRBD1. The V segment lost 3 bases and the J segment 0 bases; nucleotides outside the gene matches: 4. The CDR3 is 16 amino acids. Per germline, CDR1 SGDLS and CDR2 YYNGEE. CDR3 DNA sequence: TGTGCCAGCAGCGCGGGACAGGGATACTCTGGAAACACCATATATTTT. Its translation: CASSAGQGYSGNTIYF.

The V call is TRBV19, the J call TRBJ1-1, with D uncertain. The germline gives CDR1 LNHDA, CDR2 SQIVND (reference sequence). The CDR3 contains 14 residues. V lost 3 bases and J lost 1, with 9 bases in between. Here the CDR3 reads CASSIFGGNTEAFF. Here the CDR3 DNA reads TGTGCCAGTAGTATTTTTGGCGGGAACACTGAAGCTTTCTTT.

The chain uses TRBV3-1 and TRBJ2-7, with D unresolved. Germline assignment: CDR1 LGHDT and CDR2 YNNKEL (reference sequence). The V gene lost 3 bases and the J gene lost 3 bases, with 6 bases spanning the gap. The CDR3 consists of 12 residues. The CDR3 sequence is CASSHSHYEQYF. For the CDR3, the DNA is TGTGCCAGCAGCCACTCTCACTACGAGCAGTACTTC.

The rearrangement joins TRBV7-2 to TRBJ2-3; TRBD2 agrees at 10 bases. Trimming at V came to 2 bases and at J to 7 bases, leaving 9 bases not matched to a gene. This CDR3 comprises 16 residues. Per the germline V gene, CDR1 is SGHTA and CDR2 is FQGNSA. The chain's CDR3 is CASSLSVAGGVNTQYF. CDR3 sequence (DNA): TGTGCCAGCAGCTTATCGGTAGCGGGGGGCGTAAATACGCAGTATTTT.

The V gene is TRBV20-1, the J gene TRBJ2-5; TRBD2 might be the D (6 bases). The CDR3 is 14 residues long. Trimming removed 3 bases from V and 5 bases from J, with 16 bases in between. Germline V lookup: CDR1 DFQATT, CDR2 SNEGSKA (reference sequence). The CDR3 nucleotides read TGCAGTGCTAGTCCGACCTCTGGGAGGGAGACCCAGTACTTC. This sequence encodes CSASPTSGRETQYF.

This CDR3 is CASGVGWGNSPLHF. The CDR3, as DNA: TGTGCCAGCGGGGTGGGGTGGGGTAATTCACCCCTCCACTTT. This sequence joins TRBV25-1 and TRBJ1-6; D is uncertain. Germline-derived CDR1 and CDR2 are MGHDK and SYGVNS. The V end lost 8 bases, the J end lost 6 bases, and 14 bases lay between the germline ends. The CDR3 is 14 amino acids.

This clonotype was detected once. The chain links TRBV5-1 to TRBJ1-3; D is perhaps TRBD1 (6 bases). Trimming shortened V by 3 bases and J by 2 bases, and 12 bases separated the two germline ends. The length of the CDR3 is 15 residues. Per germline, CDR1 SGHRS and CDR2 YFSETQ. The CDR3 protein is CASSWEGVAGNTIYF. The CDR3 DNA reads as TGCGCCAGCAGCTGGGAGGGGGTCGCTGGAAACACCATATATTTT.

The chain employs TRBV19 and TRBJ1-5, with D possibly matching TRBD1 (5 bases). CDR3 length: 13 amino acids. CDR1 is LNHDA, CDR2 SQIVND, per germline (reference sequence). Between the trimmed V and J ends, which lost 1 base and 5 bases, there was a span of 6 bases. The CDR3 DNA reads as TGTGCCAGTAGTATAGGACAGCATCAGCCCCAGCATTTT. Amino acid sequence: CASSIGQHQPQHF.

The rearrangement links TRBV7-2 to TRBJ2-7, with 7 bases lining up with TRBD1. CDR3 length equals 13 residues. Germline values: CDR1 SGHTA, CDR2 FQGNSA. J gave up 5 bases and V 5 bases, and 6 bases lay outside the gene matches. CDR3 region: CASSLGTANEQYV. For the CDR3, the DNA is TGTGCCAGCAGCCTAGGGACAGCTAACGAGCAGTACGTC.

V and J are TRBV28 and TRBJ1-3; no clear D. The CDR3 consists of 14 residues. In germline, CDR1 is MDHEN, CDR2 SYDVKM. V was cut by 2 bases and J by 1 base, with 6 bases left in between. The CDR3 DNA sequence: TGTGCCAGCAGTTTAACGGGGTCTGGAAACACCATATATTTT. This gives the protein CASSLTGSGNTIYF.

The chain combines TRBV29-1 with TRBJ1-1; D is unresolved. V lost 3 bases to trimming and J lost 4 bases, with 12 bases between them. Germline V lookup: CDR1 SQVTM, CDR2 ANQGSEA. The CDR3 spans 13 residues. The CDR3 coding sequence is TGCAGCGTTGAGGAGAGAGGTGGCACTGAAGCTTTCTTT. Translated, it gives CSVEERGGTEAFF.

The sample holds one count of this clonotype. The genes are TRBV5-1 and TRBJ1-1; D might be TRBD1 (5 bases). The V end lost 4 bases, the J end lost 0 bases, and 10 bases lay between the germline ends. Germline assignment: CDR1 SGHRS and CDR2 YFSETQ. This CDR3 comprises 14 residues. CDR3 region: CASSIDSMNTEAFF. The CDR3 DNA is TGCGCCAGCAGCATAGACAGCATGAACACTGAAGCTTTCTTT.

This rearrangement joins TRBV14 to TRBJ2-1; a weak D match, TRBD2 (7 bases). Germline V gives CDR1 SGHDN, CDR2 FVKESK. V was shortened by 0 bases and J by 6 bases, with 15 bases between the two germline ends. This CDR3 spans 16 amino acids. CDR3: CASSQDLGGLGNEQFF. The CDR3 DNA is TGTGCCAGCAGCCAAGATCTGGGGGGGCTGGGCAATGAGCAGTTCTTC. Full variable domain (missing parts from reference TRBV14 and TRBJ2-1): EAGVTQFPSHSVIEKGQTVTLRCDPISGHDNLYWYRRVMGKEIKFLLHFVKESKQDESGMPNNRFLAERTGGTYSTLKVQPAELEDSGVYFCASSQDLGGLGNEQFFGPGTRLTVL.

The chain combines TRBV14 with TRBJ1-2; the D is unclear. This CDR3 contains 11 residues. V gave up 1 base and J gave up 7 bases, with 4 bases separating them. CDR1 and CDR2 (germline): SGHDN, FVKESK. For the CDR3, the DNA is TGTGCCAGCAGCCAAGCAGGTGGCTACACCTTC. It encodes CASSQAGGYTF.

V gene TRBV28 combines with J gene TRBJ1-6; D ambiguous. Deletions cut 8 bases from V and 7 bases from J, with 24 bases between. CDR1 and CDR2 (germline): MDHEN, SYDVKM. There are 17 residues in the CDR3. The CDR3 DNA follows: TGTGCCAGCCGAAGAGGGCAGACGGGGAGGCGGAATTCACCCCTCCACTTT. Translation: CASRRGQTGRRNSPLHF.

CDR3 in DNA: TGTGCCAGCAGCCCCGTCCAGGGGTCCTATAATTCACCCCTCCACTTT. It specifies CASSPVQGSYNSPLHF. The chain has TRBV7-2 and TRBJ1-6; a weak D match, TRBD1 (6 bases). Trimming shortened V by 5 bases and J by 1 base, and 12 bases separated the two germline ends. The CDR3 loop spans 16 amino acids. The germline V gene has CDR1 SGHTA and CDR2 FQGNSA.

V and J are TRBV5-4 and TRBJ2-3; a possible D gene is TRBD2 (5 bases). With 1 base removed from V and 6 bases from J, the gap between germline ends came to 9 bases. Germline CDR1 SGHNT, CDR2 YYREEE (reference sequence). The CDR3 covers 13 residues. CDR3 sequence (DNA): TGTGCCAGCAGCTTGCTAGCACCCGATACGCAGTATTTT. Protein: CASSLLAPDTQYF.

V is TRBV29-1 and J is TRBJ2-1; 9 nucleotides match TRBD2. J lost 4 bases, V lost 7 bases, and 8 bases had no gene match. Germline CDR1 and CDR2: SQVTM and ANQGSEA. This CDR3 has 14 amino acids. Here the CDR3 reads CSARASGAYNEQFF. CDR3 nucleotide sequence: TGCAGCGCAAGAGCTAGCGGGGCATACAATGAGCAGTTCTTC.

V gene TRBV3-1 combines with J gene TRBJ1-5; D might be TRBD1 (5 bases). Trimming took 1 base from V and 2 from J, leaving 15 bases between them. Germline CDR1 LGHDT, CDR2 YNNKEL (reference sequence). This CDR3 is 17 amino acids long. In DNA, the CDR3 is TGTGCCAGCAGCCAAGTCCCCTCCGGGGCTGGCAATCAGCCCCAGCATTTT. Protein: CASSQVPSGAGNQPQHF.